This is a list of T cell receptor beta chains from one sample in a study of cytomegalovirus exposure and HLA in healthy donors. TCRdb's copy holds only in-frame clones and misses some; the assay was immunoSEQ multiplex PCR. The sample contains 180,000 or so clones, around 80% of which appear only once. The sample consisted of PBMCs. These receptor sequences come from a man between 18 and 35 years old in good health and CMV-seronegative. CDR3s include the opening cysteine and the closing phenylalanine or tryptophan. Each record gives: V gene, D gene, J gene, clone size, CDR3 DNA, CDR3 protein. The D gene is left open where the match is weak. The listing skips clone size in some rows; elsewhere it reads once, few, many or a size class.

TRBV6-5	NA	TRBJ1-2	few	TGTGCCAGCAGTTACACCACAGGGAACTATGGCTACACCTTC	CASSYTTGNYGYTF
TRBV9	TRBD1	TRBJ2-6	NA	TGTGCCAGCAGCGTAGAAAACAGGGGGCAGGGCTCTGGGGCCAACGTCCTGACTTTC	CASSVENRGQGSGANVLTF
TRBV6-5	TRBD2	TRBJ2-1	few	TGTGCCAGCACCCTAGCGGGAGCGGGAAATGAGCAGTTCTTC	CASTLAGAGNEQFF
TRBV5-4	TRBD2	TRBJ2-5	NA	TGTGCCAGCAGCTTGGCTAGCGGGAGAAGGGAGACCCAGTACTTC	CASSLASGRRETQYF
TRBV18	NA	TRBJ1-1	once	TGTGCCAGCTCCGCCCCAGGGGCGAACACTGAAGCTTTCTTT	CASSAPGANTEAFF
TRBV29-1	TRBD1	TRBJ1-1	NA	TGCAGCGCTGGACAGGGGGACACTGAAGCTTTCTTT	CSAGQGDTEAFF
TRBV15	TRBD2	TRBJ2-1	NA	TGTGCCACCAGCACCACTAGCGGGGATTACAATGAGCAGTTCTTC	CATSTTSGDYNEQFF
TRBV9	TRBD1	TRBJ1-3	NA	TGTGCCAGCAGCGTAGCAGGGGGCCCTGGAAACACCATATATTTT	CASSVAGGPGNTIYF
TRBV2	NA	TRBJ1-4	NA	TGTGCCAGCAGTTGGGCAGGGGAAAATGAAAAACTGTTTTTT	CASSWAGENEKLFF
TRBV2	NA	TRBJ2-7	few	TGTGCCAGCACTGTGGATGCAGGTCCCTACGAGCAGTACTTC	CASTVDAGPYEQYF
TRBV28	TRBD2	TRBJ2-1	NA	TGTGCCAGCAGTTTAGCGGGGGGGAGCCTAGGTGAGCAGTTCTTC	CASSLAGGSLGEQFF
TRBV9	NA	TRBJ2-7	NA	TGTGCCAGCAGCGTAGTATTGGGAGTCGAGCAGTACTTC	CASSVVLGVEQYF
TRBV4-1	NA	TRBJ2-7	few	TGCGCCAGCAGCCAAGTTTGGGGGCAGGGGTACGAGCAGTACTTC	CASSQVWGQGYEQYF
TRBV5-1	NA	TRBJ1-2	once	TGCGCCAGCAGCCCGGGACTCGTGAAGGGTGGCTACACCTTC	CASSPGLVKGGYTF
TRBV30	TRBD1	TRBJ2-7	NA	TGTGCCTGGAGGAACACAGGGGGCAGGTACGAGCAGTACTTC	CAWRNTGGRYEQYF
TRBV7-3	TRBD1	TRBJ2-1	NA	TGTGCCAGCAGCATAACAGGGGTAATCGGGCAGTTCTTC	CASSITGVIGQFF
TRBV6-5	NA	TRBJ1-1	NA	TGTGCCAGCAGTACCCCCCTACTGAACACTGAAGCTTTCTTT	CASSTPLLNTEAFF
TRBV28	TRBD2	TRBJ2-2	NA	TGTGCCAGCAGGCCAATCCTAGCGGGAGGGACCGGGGAGCTGTTTTTT	CASRPILAGGTGELFF
TRBV4-2	NA	TRBJ2-1	NA	TGTGCCAGCAGCCAAGATGGTGGGAGCGATGAGCAGTTCTTC	CASSQDGGSDEQFF
TRBV7-8	TRBD1	TRBJ1-5	NA	TGTGCCAGCAGCCCCTGGGCCGGACAGGGGCTCCAAGGAGGCAATCAGCCCCAGCATTTT	CASSPWAGQGLQGGNQPQHF
TRBV5-1	TRBD2	TRBJ2-7	NA	TGCGCCAGCAGTTCTAGCGGGAGTGAGAACGAGCAGTACTTC	CASSSSGSENEQYF
TRBV5-1	TRBD1	TRBJ1-4	NA	TGCGCCAGCAGCTTGGACAGGGGGAATGAAAAACTGTTTTTT	CASSLDRGNEKLFF
TRBV10-3	NA	TRBJ1-1	NA	TGTGCCATCAGGGGCCACTCTTGGGACACTGAAGCTTTCTTT	CAIRGHSWDTEAFF
TRBV19	NA	TRBJ2-5	NA	TGTGCCAGTAGTATGATTTTGGGGGGGCCCCAAGAGACCCAGTACTTC	CASSMILGGPQETQYF
TRBV5-1	NA	TRBJ1-4	few	TGCGCCAGCAGCTGGACACAGACAACTAATGAAAAACTGTTTTTT	CASSWTQTTNEKLFF
TRBV2	NA	TRBJ1-4	few	TGTGCCAGCAGAGAATCCGGAACTAATGAAAAACTGTTTTTT	CASRESGTNEKLFF
TRBV7-2	TRBD2	TRBJ2-7	NA	TGTGCCAGCAGCTTAGCGCTAGCGGGTCCCTACGAGCAGTACTTC	CASSLALAGPYEQYF
TRBV5-1	TRBD2	TRBJ2-7	NA	TGCGCCAGCAGCCTGACTAGCGGGCCGACCTACGAGCAGTACTTC	CASSLTSGPTYEQYF
TRBV11-2	TRBD2	TRBJ2-1	NA	TGTGCCAGCAGCTTCGGGGGGGATTACAATGAGCAGTTCTTC	CASSFGGDYNEQFF
TRBV19	NA	TRBJ1-2	few	TGTGCCAGTAGTCAGGCCGGTCCTCTCGGCTACACCTTC	CASSQAGPLGYTF
TRBV19	NA	TRBJ2-3	NA	TGTGCCAGTAGTAATGGCGGGAACACAGATACGCAGTATTTT	CASSNGGNTDTQYF
TRBV5-5	NA	TRBJ1-6	NA	TGTGCCAGCAGCTGGGACACCGGTTCACCCCTCCACTTT	CASSWDTGSPLHF
TRBV2	TRBD1	TRBJ1-1	NA	TGTGCCAGCAGTGACCTGGACAGGGGTCCTGAAGCTTTCTTT	CASSDLDRGPEAFF
TRBV6-5	TRBD1	TRBJ1-1	NA	TGTGCCAGCAGTTCCGACAGGGGGCCTGACACTGAAGCTTTCTTT	CASSSDRGPDTEAFF
TRBV27	NA	TRBJ1-1	NA	TGTGCCAGCAGTTTATTAGAGAACACTGAAGCTTTCTTT	CASSLLENTEAFF
TRBV30	TRBD1	TRBJ1-5	once	TGTGCCTGGAGTGTAATCGGACAGGGCCTCAATCAGCCCCAGCATTTT	CAWSVIGQGLNQPQHF
TRBV5-1	NA	TRBJ1-1	NA	TGCGCCAGCAGCCCGGTTGGGGGGGGAGACGTCATGAACACTGAAGCTTTCTTT	CASSPVGGGDVMNTEAFF
TRBV5-1	TRBD1	TRBJ1-1	NA	TGCGCCAGCAGCCCTAGGACAGGGGTGAGGAACACTGAAGCTTTCTTT	CASSPRTGVRNTEAFF
TRBV6-4	TRBD2	TRBJ2-1	NA	TGTGCCAGCAGCGGGACTAGCGGGGGGGTATACAATGAGCAGTTCTTC	CASSGTSGGVYNEQFF
TRBV7-9	TRBD1	TRBJ1-2	once	TGTGCCAGCAGCTTAGGGGCGGGACAGCAGGGCTACACCTTC	CASSLGAGQQGYTF
TRBV30	TRBD1	TRBJ1-1	NA	TGTGCCTGGAGTGTACGGGACAGGGGGCCAAACAGGGGCATGAACACTGAAGCTTTCTTT	CAWSVRDRGPNRGMNTEAFF
TRBV27	NA	TRBJ1-1	few	TGTGCCAGCAGTTTAAGTGGACAGCCCGAAGCTTTCTTT	CASSLSGQPEAFF
TRBV4-1	TRBD1	TRBJ1-1	NA	TGCGCCAGCAACCACAGGGGCAATAAGGGCACTGAAGCTTTCTTT	CASNHRGNKGTEAFF
TRBV28	TRBD2	TRBJ2-2	once	TGTGCCGCGGGGGGGCGGAACACCGGGGAGCTGTTTTTT	CAAGGRNTGELFF
TRBV27	NA	TRBJ2-7	NA	TGTGCCAGCAGTTCCCCCGACAGACCAACCTACGAGCAGTACTTC	CASSSPDRPTYEQYF
TRBV27	TRBD1	TRBJ1-6	NA	TGTGCCAGCAGTCGGGGACAGGGGCGCGGAGCTCAAGGTTATAATTCACCCCTCCACTTT	CASSRGQGRGAQGYNSPLHF
TRBV27	NA	TRBJ1-2	NA	TGTGCCAGCAGTTCCCAGGGAGGATATAACTATGGCTACACCTTC	CASSSQGGYNYGYTF
TRBV29-1	NA	TRBJ2-3	few	TGCAGCGTTTTAGCAGATACGCAGTATTTT	CSVLADTQYF
TRBV28	NA	TRBJ1-2	once	TGTGCCAGCAGTCCGGGACGGAGGGGCCATGGCTACACCTTC	CASSPGRRGHGYTF
TRBV10-3	NA	TRBJ1-2	once	TGTGCCGTACAAGCGGTGAATACTAACTATGGCTACACCTTC	CAVQAVNTNYGYTF
TRBV28	NA	TRBJ1-1	once	TGTGCCAGCAGTTTAGAACACCGCGAAGCTTTCTTT	CASSLEHREAFF
TRBV28	NA	TRBJ2-7	once	TGTGCCAGCAGTTTAGTTAGCGGCTCCTACGAGCAGTACTTC	CASSLVSGSYEQYF
TRBV28	TRBD1	TRBJ1-1	NA	TGTGCCAGCAGTTTATGGTTGGACAGGGCTTTCTTT	CASSLWLDRAFF
TRBV25-1	NA	TRBJ2-5	NA	TGTGCCACTGGAGGTGGCGGGAACCAAGAGACCCAGTACTTC	CATGGGGNQETQYF
TRBV7-2	NA	TRBJ1-2	NA	TGTGCCAGCAGCTTGGACGGCCGGGGCTATGGCTACACCTTC	CASSLDGRGYGYTF
TRBV29-1	NA	TRBJ2-7	NA	TGCAGCGCAACGGGGGTGTCCCTCTCCTACGAGCAGTACTTC	CSATGVSLSYEQYF